This is a list of T cell receptor beta chains from one sample in a study of OX40 agonist ivuxolimab in advanced cancers. Method: immunoSEQ multiplex PCR; TCRdb's copy keeps in-frame clones and lacks some. The profile shows 50,000 or so clones, approximately 89% of them singletons. Sequenced material: CD4+ or CD8+ T cells sorted from blood, taken in a trial of the OX40 agonist ivuxolimab. These receptors came from an adult with an advanced solid tumor such as melanoma, head and neck, liver or kidney cancer. The CDR3 runs from the conserved cysteine through the conserved F or W. D genes are given only for firm matches. Clone sizes are given selectively: once, few, many, or a class where the clone is expanded.

v_gene,d_gene,j_gene,abundance,CDR3aa,CDR3nt
TRBV5-1,-,TRBJ2-1,-,CASSLMGWGTTDEQFF,TGCGCCAGCAGCTTGATGGGATGGGGGACAACGGATGAGCAGTTCTTC
TRBV11-2,TRBD1,TRBJ2-7,-,CASSFLAGTGGYEQYF,TGTGCCAGCAGCTTCCTGGCGGGGACAGGGGGTTACGAGCAGTACTTC
TRBV2,-,TRBJ2-1,-,CASTLTGDEQFF,TGTGCCAGCACCCTTACGGGCGATGAGCAGTTCTTC
TRBV6-6,TRBD2,TRBJ2-1,-,CASSYRLAGYDEQFF,TGTGCCAGCAGTTACCGCCTAGCGGGGTACGATGAGCAGTTCTTC
TRBV27,-,TRBJ2-7,-,CASSLFGRGTYEQYF,TGTGCCAGCAGTTTATTTGGGCGGGGAACCTACGAGCAGTACTTC
TRBV5-4,-,TRBJ1-1,-,CASSLDRDTEAFF,TGTGCCAGCAGCTTGGACAGGGACACTGAAGCTTTCTTT
TRBV30,-,TRBJ2-1,-,CAWGPHFGEQFF,TGTGCCTGGGGCCCCCACTTCGGTGAGCAGTTCTTC
TRBV28,TRBD1,TRBJ2-7,-,CASSYLSDRNEQYF,TGTGCCAGCAGTTACCTATCGGACAGGAACGAGCAGTACTTC
TRBV9,-,TRBJ1-5,-,CASSVAPSQPQHF,TGTGCCAGCAGCGTCGCGCCCTCTCAGCCCCAGCATTTT
TRBV6-6,TRBD1,TRBJ2-1,-,CASSSQGVSSYNEQFF,TGTGCCAGCAGTTCCCAGGGGGTTAGCTCCTACAATGAGCAGTTCTTC
TRBV7-9,-,TRBJ1-5,few,CASSLAGRGQPQHF,TGTGCCAGCAGCTTAGCAGGGCGCGGACAGCCCCAGCATTTT
TRBV5-1,-,TRBJ1-4,once,CASSPLPGDEKLFF,TGCGCCAGCAGCCCGTTGCCCGGGGATGAAAAACTGTTTTTT
TRBV5-3,-,TRBJ2-2,-,CARSATGEKHRGAVF,TGTGCCAGAAGCGCCACTGGGGAAAAACACCGGGGAGCTGTTTTT
TRBV5-1,-,TRBJ2-2,-,CASREDTGELFF,TGCGCCAGCAGGGAGGACACCGGGGAGCTGTTTTTT
TRBV9,-,TRBJ1-5,few,CASSVDSRVQPQHF,TGTGCCAGCAGCGTAGATAGTAGGGTTCAGCCCCAGCATTTT
TRBV6-6,-,TRBJ2-7,-,CASSPRRAPSYEQYF,TGTGCCAGCAGTCCTAGACGCGCCCCTTCCTACGAGCAGTACTTC
TRBV19,TRBD1,TRBJ1-2,-,CASSPWDRQNYGYTF,TGTGCCAGTAGTCCATGGGACAGGCAGAACTATGGCTACACCTTC
TRBV29-1,-,TRBJ1-2,-,CSVEDWGRNYGYTF,TGCAGCGTTGAAGATTGGGGCAGAAACTATGGCTACACCTTC
TRBV7-2,TRBD2,TRBJ2-2,few,CASSLELAGGPYTGELFF,TGTGCCAGCAGCTTAGAACTAGCGGGAGGCCCCTACACCGGGGAGCTGTTTTTT
TRBV7-9,-,TRBJ1-1,-,CAGSWAPGTEAFF,TGTGCCGGATCGTGGGCCCCGGGGACTGAAGCTTTCTTT
TRBV7-7,TRBD1,TRBJ2-5,-,CASSKQGAETQYF,TGTGCTAGCAGTAAACAGGGGGCTGAGACCCAGTACTTC
TRBV19,TRBD1,TRBJ1-4,-,CASRGETGKLFF,TGTGCCAGTAGGGGTGAGACAGGGAAACTGTTTTTT
TRBV7-8,TRBD1,TRBJ2-7,-,CASSLRTGPYEQYF,TGTGCCAGCAGCCTCCGGACAGGGCCCTACGAGCAGTACTTC